This entry describes one TCR beta chain. The target antigen is unknown. These data come from a study of cytomegalovirus exposure and HLA in healthy donors. The study, taken as a whole, reports: Earlier results showed most TCR beta V segments being productive about 87% or about 30% of the time. Most subjects' HLA-A and HLA-B alleles were reportedly predicted from TCR beta sequences.

Primers: 60 Vbeta forward and 13 Jbeta reverse. Only in-frame clones appear in the TCRdb table, and some are missing; sequencing was by immunoSEQ multiplex PCR. The table shows roughly 200,000 clones, with 79% occurring only once. CDR1 is MNHNY and CDR2 is SVGAGI in the germline V gene (reference sequence). V lost 7 bases and J 7 bases, leaving 23 bases between the germline ends. This CDR3 region has 16 residues. This sequence originates from a woman in her 40s in good health and CMV-seronegative. The chain combines TRBV6-6 with TRBJ2-1; a possible D gene is TRBD1 (7 bases). Source material: PBMCs. The CDR3 region has the DNA TGTGCCAGCACGGTCGAGACAGGGCAACGGGGGAATGAGCAGTTCTTC. Residues: CASTVETGQRGNEQFF.